The 11 T cell receptor beta chains presented below share a single source sample, sequenced in a study of regulatory T cells in long-lasting Graves disease. Researchers made TCR beta libraries by using iRepertoire HTBI primers and running Arm-PCR on CDR3 regions. Via MiXCR, TCRdb re-called the multiplex PCR reads, giving one row per CDR3 protein. In the table there are about 540,000 distinct CDR3 sequences, roughly 13% of which are singletons. Stated time point: newly diagnosed GD, antithyroid drugs for less than 3 months. Extracted RNA from PBMCs served as the source of the TCR library. This sample also belongs to another study, concerning T cells in Graves' hyperthyroidism and ophthalmopathy.

Sequences were derived from peripheral blood mononuclear cells (PBMCs), sampled at new diagnosis, from a patient treated with antithyroid drugs. The receptors come from a man aged 25 to 40 with Graves disease.

This clonotype was seen ten or more times. This chain connects TRBV6-2 or TRBV6-3 to TRBJ1-1; tentatively, D is TRBD1 (6 bases). V lost 6 bases, J lost 5 bases, and 10 bases lay in between. Germline V gene sequence: CDR1 MNHEY, CDR2 SVGEGT. This CDR3 spans 12 amino acids. The CDR3, as DNA: TGTGCCAGCAGACAGGGAAGGACTGAAGCTTTCTTT. Encoded protein: CASRQGRTEAFF.

This clonotype was recorded at least ten times. V gene TRBV27 combines with J gene TRBJ2-2; D gene unclear. Germline CDR1 reads MNHEY; CDR2 reads SMNVEV (reference sequence). V gave up 5 bases and J gave up 6 bases, with 13 bases separating them. The CDR3 extends over 14 amino acids. The DNA for the CDR3 is TGTGCCAGCAGTCCGTTAAGAAGTGCCGGGGAGCTGTTTTTT. Protein sequence: CASSPLRSAGELFF.

The chain links TRBV5-1 to TRBJ1-4; TRBD1 might be the D (5 bases). V was clipped by 2 bases and J by 4 bases, with 15 bases between them. Germline CDR1 SGHRS, CDR2 YFSETQ. The CDR3 spans 16 residues. The CDR3 reads CASSFDRTQVNEKLFF. The CDR3 DNA reads TGCGCCAGCAGCTTTGACCGGACACAGGTTAATGAAAAACTGTTTTTT.

The chain combines TRBV5-1 with TRBJ2-5; 8 nucleotides agree with TRBD1. J was trimmed by 4 bases and V by 1 base; bases with no gene match: 3. Germline V gives CDR1 SGHRS, CDR2 YFSETQ. The CDR3 has 14 residues. The CDR3 protein is CASSLYGQGETQYF. CDR3 nucleotides: TGCGCCAGCAGCTTGTATGGACAGGGAGAGACCCAGTACTTC.

Many counts were recorded for this clonotype. The rearrangement links TRBV20-1 to TRBJ2-3; TRBD2 matches at 14 bases. The CDR3 consists of 16 residues. Trimming cost V 3 bases and J 3 bases; bases outside gene matches: 5. CDR1 DFQATT and CDR2 SNEGSKA come from the germline V gene (reference sequence). As DNA, the CDR3 is TGCAGTGCTAGGGGGACTAGCGGGAGCGGAACAGATACGCAGTATTTT. Protein product: CSARGTSGSGTDTQYF.

This clonotype showed up just a few times. The V gene is TRBV20-1, the J gene TRBJ2-4, with 7 bases identical to TRBD2. This CDR3 contains 13 residues. V lost 6 bases and J lost 6; bases outside the gene matches: 8. CDR1 is DFQATT, CDR2 SNEGSKA, per germline (reference sequence). Written as DNA, the CDR3 is TGCAGTGCCCGCGGGAGTCTGGGAAACATTCAGTACTTC. Protein product: CSARGSLGNIQYF.

This clonotype was picked up many times. This chain uses TRBV6-2 or TRBV6-3 with TRBJ2-7; 7 bases are a match to TRBD2. J was trimmed by 2 bases and V by 4 bases; bases with no gene match: 8. The germline gives CDR1 MNHEY, CDR2 SVGEGT. This CDR3 comprises 15 residues. In DNA form, the CDR3 reads TGTGCCAGCAGTTCCCGGGGGGTCTCAACCTACGAGCAGTACTTC. Translated, it gives CASSSRGVSTYEQYF.

This clonotype was counted ten times or more. This chain uses TRBV5-4 with TRBJ1-4, with D perhaps TRBD1 (6 bases). Germline-derived CDR1 and CDR2 are SGHNT and YYREEE (reference sequence). Trimming stripped 4 bases from V and 10 bases from J, with 14 bases between. CDR3 length: 13 amino acids. The CDR3 coding sequence is TGTGCCAGCAGCCAGGACAGCTTCCCAAAACTGTTTTTT. This codes for CASSQDSFPKLFF.

The chain is built from TRBV27 and TRBJ1-2, with unresolved D. This CDR3 contains 17 residues. Germline assignment: CDR1 MNHEY and CDR2 SMNVEV (reference sequence). The ends were cut back, 8 bases at V and 8 bases at J, with 30 bases in the middle. CDR3 DNA: TGTGCCAGCGGCCGCCAATTCGAAGGGAGGTTGGCCGAAGGCTACACCTTC. Its translation is CASGRQFEGRLAEGYTF.

This clonotype appeared a single time. A read error may be the cause here, since a much bigger clone is one base away. V gene TRBV9 combines with J gene TRBJ2-1; 8 bases are a match to TRBD1. CDR3 length equals 15 residues. V dropped 1 base and J dropped 10; count of bases not matched to a gene: 10. CDR1 and CDR2 from the germline V gene are SGDLS and YYNGEE. The CDR3: CASSVTSGQGTEQFF. For the CDR3, the DNA is TGTGCCAGCAGCGTAACTTCAGGACAGGGAACCGAGCAGTTCTTC.

This clonotype was counted at least ten times. The chain is built from TRBV5-1 and TRBJ2-3, with a tentative D call TRBD1 (6 bases). The germline gives CDR1 SGHRS, CDR2 YFSETQ. V lost 5 bases, J lost 2 bases, and 15 bases lay in between. The CDR3 sequence is 15 residues long. CDR3 sequence reads: CASSLSTGPTDTQYF. CDR3 DNA sequence: TGCGCCAGCAGTTTATCTACAGGGCCCACAGATACGCAGTATTTT. The whole variable domain, filled in from reference TRBV5-1 and TRBJ2-3, reads KAGVTQTPRYLIKTRGQQVTLSCSPISGHRSVSWYQQTPGQGLQFLFEYFSETQRNKGNFPGRFSGRQFSNSRSEMNVSTLELGDSALYLCASSLSTGPTDTQYFGPGTRLTVL.